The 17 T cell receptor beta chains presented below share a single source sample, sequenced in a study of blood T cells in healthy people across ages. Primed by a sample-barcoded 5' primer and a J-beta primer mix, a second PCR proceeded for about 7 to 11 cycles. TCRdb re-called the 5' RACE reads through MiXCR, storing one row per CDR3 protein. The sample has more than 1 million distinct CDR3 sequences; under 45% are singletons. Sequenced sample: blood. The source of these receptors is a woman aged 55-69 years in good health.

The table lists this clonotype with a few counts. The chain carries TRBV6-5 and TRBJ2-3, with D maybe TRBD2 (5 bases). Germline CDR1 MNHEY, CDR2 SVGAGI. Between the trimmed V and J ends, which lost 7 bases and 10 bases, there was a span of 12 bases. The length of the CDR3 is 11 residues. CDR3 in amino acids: CASTLKEAQYF. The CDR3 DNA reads TGTGCCAGCACCCTGAAGGAGGCGCAGTATTTT.

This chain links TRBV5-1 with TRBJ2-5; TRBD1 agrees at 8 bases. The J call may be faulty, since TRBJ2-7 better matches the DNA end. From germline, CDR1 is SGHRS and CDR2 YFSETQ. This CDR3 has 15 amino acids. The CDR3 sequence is CASSQRTGTGNEQYF. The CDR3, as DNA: TGCGCCAGCAGCCAGCGAACCGGGACAGGCAACGAGCAGTACTTC.

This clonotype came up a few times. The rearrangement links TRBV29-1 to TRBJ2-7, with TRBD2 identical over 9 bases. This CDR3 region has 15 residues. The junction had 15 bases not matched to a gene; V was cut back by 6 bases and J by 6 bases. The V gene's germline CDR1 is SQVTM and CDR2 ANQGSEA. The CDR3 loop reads CSVSGGGGRAFEQYF. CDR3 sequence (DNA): TGCAGCGTCTCCGGCGGTGGCGGGAGGGCCTTCGAGCAGTACTTC.

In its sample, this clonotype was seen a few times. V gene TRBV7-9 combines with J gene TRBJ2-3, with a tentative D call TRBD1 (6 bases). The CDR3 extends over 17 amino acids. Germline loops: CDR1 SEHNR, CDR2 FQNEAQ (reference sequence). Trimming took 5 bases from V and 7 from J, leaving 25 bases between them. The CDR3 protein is CASSHSPEGQKRYTQYF. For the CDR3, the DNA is TGTGCCAGCAGCCACTCCCCCGAGGGACAAAAAAGGTATACGCAGTATTTT. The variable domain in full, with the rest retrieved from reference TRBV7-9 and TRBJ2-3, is DTGVSQNPRHKITKRGQNVTFRCDPISEHNRLYWYRQTLGQGPEFLTYFQNEAQLEKSRLLSDRFSAERPKGSFSTLEIQRTEQGDSAMYLCASSHSPEGQKRYTQYFGPGTRLTVL.

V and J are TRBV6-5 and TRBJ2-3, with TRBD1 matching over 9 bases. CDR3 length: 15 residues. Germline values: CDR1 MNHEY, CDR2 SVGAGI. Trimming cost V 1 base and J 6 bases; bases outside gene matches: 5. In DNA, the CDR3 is TGTGCCAGCAGTTACTTGGGACAGGGAAGGGATACGCAGTATTTT. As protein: CASSYLGQGRDTQYF.

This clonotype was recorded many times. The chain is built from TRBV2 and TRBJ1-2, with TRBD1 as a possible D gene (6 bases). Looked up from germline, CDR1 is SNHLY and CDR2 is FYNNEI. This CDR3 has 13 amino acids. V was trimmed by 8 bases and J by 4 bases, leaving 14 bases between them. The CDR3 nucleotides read TGTGCCAGCGGACGGGGGCGCGTCTATGGCTACACCTTC. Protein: CASGRGRVYGYTF. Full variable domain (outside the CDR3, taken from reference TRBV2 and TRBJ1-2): EPEVTQTPSHQVTQMGQEVILRCVPISNHLYFYWYRQILGQKVEFLVSFYNNEISEKSEIFDDQFSVERPDGSNFTLKIRSTKLEDSAMYFCASGRGRVYGYTFGSGTRLTVV.

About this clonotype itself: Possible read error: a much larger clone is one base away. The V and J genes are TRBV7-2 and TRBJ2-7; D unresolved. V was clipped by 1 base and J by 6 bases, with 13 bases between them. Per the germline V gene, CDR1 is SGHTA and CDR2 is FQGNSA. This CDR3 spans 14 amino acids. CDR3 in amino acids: CASSLDVESGEQYF. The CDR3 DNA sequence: TGTGCCAGCAGCTTAGACGTGGAATCCGGCGAGCAGTACTTC.

In DNA form, the CDR3 reads TGCAGCGTTGAGTACCCGGGACAGGGGGCCTACGAGCAGTACTTC. It encodes CSVEYPGQGAYEQYF. This chain uses TRBV29-1 with TRBJ2-7; 11 bases fit TRBD1. V shed 3 bases, J shed 2 bases, and the junction held 6 bases outside the gene matches. CDR1 and CDR2 (germline): SQVTM, ANQGSEA. The CDR3 extends over 15 amino acids.

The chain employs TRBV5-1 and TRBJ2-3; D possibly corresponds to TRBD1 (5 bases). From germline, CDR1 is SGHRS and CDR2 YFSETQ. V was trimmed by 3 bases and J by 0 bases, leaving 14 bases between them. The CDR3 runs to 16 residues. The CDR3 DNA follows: TGCGCCAGCAGCTACCTCAGGGCGTCTAGCACAGATACGCAGTATTTT. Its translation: CASSYLRASSTDTQYF.

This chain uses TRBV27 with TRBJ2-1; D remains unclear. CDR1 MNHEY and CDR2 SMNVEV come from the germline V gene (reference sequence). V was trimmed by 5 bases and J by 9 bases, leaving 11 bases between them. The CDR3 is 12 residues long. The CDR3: CASSPPSPEQFF. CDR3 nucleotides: TGTGCCAGCAGTCCGCCGTCCCCTGAGCAGTTCTTC.

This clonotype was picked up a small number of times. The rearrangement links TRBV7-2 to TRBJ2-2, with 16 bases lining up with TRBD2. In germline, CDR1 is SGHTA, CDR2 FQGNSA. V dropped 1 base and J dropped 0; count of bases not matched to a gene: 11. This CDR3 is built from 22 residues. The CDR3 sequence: CASSLVPRGLAGGFANTGELFF. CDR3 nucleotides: TGTGCCAGCAGCTTAGTGCCCCGGGGACTAGCGGGAGGGTTCGCGAACACCGGGGAGCTGTTTTTT.

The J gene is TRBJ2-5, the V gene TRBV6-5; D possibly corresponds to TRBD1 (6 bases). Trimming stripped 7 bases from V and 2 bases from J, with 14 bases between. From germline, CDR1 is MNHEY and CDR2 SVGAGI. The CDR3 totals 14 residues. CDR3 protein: CASNKGTKQETQYF. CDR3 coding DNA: TGTGCCAGCAACAAAGGGACAAAACAAGAGACCCAGTACTTC.

CDR3: CASSRGPTGRGSSSYEQYF. In DNA, the CDR3 is TGTGCCAGCTCACGGGGCCCAACCGGAAGGGGCTCTAGCTCCTACGAGCAGTACTTC. V usage is TRBV18 and J usage is TRBJ2-7, with D tentatively TRBD1 (5 bases). Looked up from germline, CDR1 is KGHSH and CDR2 is LQKENI. There are 19 residues in the CDR3. Between the trimmed V and J ends, which lost 4 bases and 0 bases, there was a span of 25 bases.

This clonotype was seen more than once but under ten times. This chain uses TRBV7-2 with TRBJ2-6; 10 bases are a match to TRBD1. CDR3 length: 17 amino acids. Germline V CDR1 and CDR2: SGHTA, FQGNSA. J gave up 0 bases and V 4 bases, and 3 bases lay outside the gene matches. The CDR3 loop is CASSSRTGGSGANVLTF. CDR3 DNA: TGTGCCAGCAGCTCGAGGACAGGGGGCTCTGGGGCCAACGTCCTGACTTTC.

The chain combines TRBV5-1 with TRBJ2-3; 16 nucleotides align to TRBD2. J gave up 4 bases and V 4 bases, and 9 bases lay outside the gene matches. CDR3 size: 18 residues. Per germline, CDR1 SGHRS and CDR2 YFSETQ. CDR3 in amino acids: CASSLTGTSGRAADTQYF. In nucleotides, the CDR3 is TGCGCCAGCAGCCTAACCGGGACTAGCGGGAGGGCGGCAGATACGCAGTATTTT.

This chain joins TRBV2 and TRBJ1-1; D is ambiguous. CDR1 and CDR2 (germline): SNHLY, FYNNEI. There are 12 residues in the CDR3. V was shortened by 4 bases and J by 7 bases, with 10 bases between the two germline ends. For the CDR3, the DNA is TGTGCCAGCAGTGTCCGGGAGGGTGAAGCTTTCTTT. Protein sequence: CASSVREGEAFF.

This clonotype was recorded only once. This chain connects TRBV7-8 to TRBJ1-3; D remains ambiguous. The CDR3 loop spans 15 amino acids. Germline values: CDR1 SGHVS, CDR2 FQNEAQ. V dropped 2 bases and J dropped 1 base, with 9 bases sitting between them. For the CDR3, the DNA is TGTGCCAGCAGCTTATACTTTGCTTCTGGAAACACCATATATTTT. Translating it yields CASSLYFASGNTIYF.